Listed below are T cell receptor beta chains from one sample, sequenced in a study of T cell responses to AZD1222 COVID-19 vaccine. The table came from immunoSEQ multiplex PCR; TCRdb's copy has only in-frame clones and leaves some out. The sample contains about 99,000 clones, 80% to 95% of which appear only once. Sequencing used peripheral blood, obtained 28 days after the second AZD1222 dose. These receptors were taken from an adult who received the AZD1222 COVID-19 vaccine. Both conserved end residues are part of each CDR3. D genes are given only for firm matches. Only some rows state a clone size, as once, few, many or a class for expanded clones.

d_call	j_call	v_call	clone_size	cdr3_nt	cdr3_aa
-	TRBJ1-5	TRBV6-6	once	TGTGCCAGCAGTTTCCAACAGGGTTGGCAGCCCCAGCATTTT	CASSFQQGWQPQHF
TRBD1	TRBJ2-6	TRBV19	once	TGTGCCAGTAGTAGACGGGACAGGTTCTCTGGGGCCAACGTCCTGACTTTC	CASSRRDRFSGANVLTF
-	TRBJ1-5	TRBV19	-	TGTGCCAGTAGCCCCGCTAGCGTGGGACGCAATCAGCCCCAGCATTTT	CASSPASVGRNQPQHF
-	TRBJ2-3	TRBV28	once	TGTGCCAGCAGTTTCCTAGCCGGCACAGATACGCAGTATTTT	CASSFLAGTDTQYF
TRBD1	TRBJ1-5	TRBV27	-	TGTGCCAGCGCCACAGGGGGCGGCAATCAGCCCCAGCATTTT	CASATGGGNQPQHF
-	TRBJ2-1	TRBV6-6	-	TGTGCCAGCAGTTTTGGGGGCAATGAGCAGTTCTTC	CASSFGGNEQFF
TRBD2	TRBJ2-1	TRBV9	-	TGTGCCAGCAGCGTAGAAGCGGGACCCTTCTACAATGAGCAGTTCTTC	CASSVEAGPFYNEQFF
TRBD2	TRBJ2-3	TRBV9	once	TGTGCCAGCAGCGTAGCTGCTCCGGGAGGGGTAGATACGCAGTATTTT	CASSVAAPGGVDTQYF
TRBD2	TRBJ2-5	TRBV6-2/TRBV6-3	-	TGTGCCAGCAGTCCCAGCGGGACTAGCGGGAGGTCAGAGACCCAGTACTTC	CASSPSGTSGRSETQYF
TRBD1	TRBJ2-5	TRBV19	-	TGTGCCAGTAGCCTACAGGGGGACCAAGAGACCCAGTACTTC	CASSLQGDQETQYF
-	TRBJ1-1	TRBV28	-	TGTGCCAGCACCTCCCGGGGGGGGGAAGCTTTCTTT	CASTSRGGEAFF
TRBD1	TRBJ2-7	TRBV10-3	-	TGTGCCATCAGTGGGTTGGGACAGGGCAGCTCCTACGAGCAGTACTTC	CAISGLGQGSSYEQYF
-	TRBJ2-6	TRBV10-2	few	TGCGCCAGCCTAGGAGACAGCTCTGGGGCCAACGTCCTGACTTTC	CASLGDSSGANVLTF
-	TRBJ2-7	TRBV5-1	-	TGCGCCAGCAGTACCGGTGGGGCCGAGAGCTCCTACGAGCAGTACTTC	CASSTGGAESSYEQYF
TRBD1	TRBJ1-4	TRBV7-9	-	TGTGCCAGCAGCACCGGGACAGGGAATGAAAAACTGTTTTTT	CASSTGTGNEKLFF